The clone carrying this T cell receptor (beta chain) was seen ten or more times. The antigen is unknown. This entry belongs to a study of Graves' ophthalmopathy and Graves' hyperthyroidism. Study in general: Stable hyperthyroidism referred to disease that showed no ophthalmopathy within 18 months of follow-up.

TCR beta CDR3 regions were amplified from RNA transcripts. HTBI primers were used in a first-round RT-PCR, which preceded a second-round multiplex PCR. One entry per CDR3 protein results from TCRdb running MiXCR on the multiplex PCR reads. The sample includes 1 million to 1.3 million distinct CDR3 sequences, about two fifths of them seen just once. The study, taken as a whole, reports: Most expanded thyroid clonotypes above 0.001 frequency also appeared in blood.

This CDR3 spans 12 amino acids. The germline gives CDR1 ENHRY, CDR2 SYGVKD. The V end was cut by 10 bases, the J end by 7 bases, with 14 bases between. Sequenced material: peripheral blood or thyroid tissue (not recorded which). The source of this sequence is an adult man with Graves' hyperthyroidism. This sequence joins TRBV10-3 and TRBJ1-5, with TRBD1 as a possible D gene (6 bases). CDR3 DNA: TGTGCCACCCAAGGAGGGGGGCAGCCCCAGCATTTT. It encodes CATQGGGQPQHF.